Listed below are T cell receptor beta chains from one sample, sequenced in a study of neurological immune-mediated disorders. Each CDR3 protein gets one entry after TCRdb re-called the 5' RACE reads with MiXCR. The sample comprises roughly 46,000 distinct CDR3 sequences, about 2% of which are singletons, and approximately 2.1% rests with the top ten. The sequenced sample consisted of PBMCs. All receptors come from a woman aged 40-49 years with multiple sclerosis. Both conserved end residues are trimmed from each CDR3. A D gene is named only where the DNA matches it firmly.

d_call j_call v_call cdr3_aa
TRBD1 TRBJ2-3 TRBV12-3/TRBV12-4 ASSFFGMGQGLTDTQY
- TRBJ2-1 TRBV20-1 SADISSSEQF
- TRBJ1-5 TRBV5-1 ASSLGQGPHQPQH
TRBD1 TRBJ1-5 TRBV20-1 SARGRTGEDSNQPQH
- TRBJ2-3 TRBV24-1 ATSDWTASTDTQY
- TRBJ1-1 TRBV5-1 ASSLGLEVTEAF
- TRBJ1-5 TRBV2 ASSRSWEANQPQH
- TRBJ1-4 TRBV21-1 ASLTGPTNEKLF
- TRBJ1-1 TRBV7-9 ASSLYGGTEAF
- TRBJ2-3 TRBV5-1 ASIQPDTQY
TRBD1 TRBJ2-7 TRBV5-1 ASSRDRGATYEQY
TRBD1 TRBJ1-1 TRBV5-1 ASSLDPRGLRWAEAF
TRBD1 TRBJ2-1 TRBV15 ATSRGQGAANEQF
TRBD2 TRBJ2-3 TRBV20-1 SAPTGGHSTDTQY
TRBD1 TRBJ1-6 TRBV6-6 ASSRQGASTRNSPLH
TRBD2 TRBJ2-1 TRBV5-5 ASRSGTSAEPEF
- TRBJ1-6 TRBV15 ATSRPPYSPLH
TRBD1 TRBJ2-7 TRBV2 ASSAAGTGSYEQY
- TRBJ1-1 TRBV9 ASSAEIQGNTEAF
TRBD2 TRBJ2-1 TRBV5-6 ASSLGLAGGKSSYNEQF
TRBD2 TRBJ2-3 TRBV12-3/TRBV12-4 ASRYSGGAADTQY
TRBD1 TRBJ2-2 TRBV5-1 ASSLHEGALTGELF
- TRBJ1-1 TRBV7-3 ASSFSGANTEAF
- TRBJ1-5 TRBV19 ASIATGLRNQPQH
- TRBJ1-2 TRBV5-1 ASSQKQDSGYGYT
- TRBJ1-5 TRBV7-2 ASSLPSNQPQH
TRBD2 TRBJ2-3 TRBV18 ASSPQRGGTDTQY
- TRBJ1-1 TRBV5-1 ASSLGRAASTEAF
TRBD2 TRBJ2-3 TRBV20-1 SAPDFATSGGATDTQY
- TRBJ1-3 TRBV21-1 ASSPRYCGNTIY
TRBD2 TRBJ2-1 TRBV15 ATKRGTSLGNEQF
TRBD1 TRBJ1-4 TRBV7-2 ASSPRQGNEKLF
- TRBJ2-1 TRBV6-5 ASSYLQIPNEQF
- TRBJ2-2 TRBV20-1 SASKGTTFNTGELF
- TRBJ2-1 TRBV10-2 ASRPTALVPLYNEQF
TRBD2 TRBJ2-1 TRBV10-2 ASGLAGGNEQF
- TRBJ1-1 TRBV5-1 ASSLLHTEAF
TRBD1 TRBJ1-2 TRBV5-1 ASSFEPGQGFYGYT
- TRBJ1-1 TRBV3-1 ASSRIGGHEDEAF
TRBD2 TRBJ2-7 TRBV5-1 ASSLAPTGRTYEQY
- TRBJ2-7 TRBV5-1 ASSRGIWYEQY
- TRBJ2-3 TRBV12-3/TRBV12-4 ASSLDSTQY
TRBD2 TRBJ2-3 TRBV12-3/TRBV12-4 ASSQGLAVGGDTQY
TRBD1 TRBJ2-2 TRBV12-3/TRBV12-4 ASSLTGVGLF
TRBD2 TRBJ2-7 TRBV20-1 SALHRTSGAFSYEQY
TRBD1 TRBJ1-2 TRBV20-1 SARDRASNYGYT
- TRBJ2-1 TRBV25-1 ASSRGGQGANEQF
- TRBJ2-7 TRBV2 ASGRDGGYEQY
TRBD1 TRBJ2-1 TRBV9 ASSAQDRAYNEQF
- TRBJ2-3 TRBV5-1 ASSLAGRVWTDTQY
TRBD2 TRBJ2-3 TRBV29-1 SVESSGGPDTQY
- TRBJ1-4 TRBV2 ASSEDVGKLF
TRBD2 TRBJ2-5 TRBV20-1 SARSGLAGETQY
- TRBJ2-7 TRBV7-2 ASSIPFYEQY
- TRBJ2-3 TRBV25-1 ASSERGTQY
TRBD1 TRBJ2-7 TRBV24-1 ATSDQTGEQY
- TRBJ1-5 TRBV4-1 ASSQDEGAQH
- TRBJ1-1 TRBV3-1 ASSQGYLRDGGPHTEAF
TRBD1 TRBJ2-3 TRBV29-1 SVNRGRRDTQY